This T cell receptor beta chain came from a study of CD8 T cells in ankylosing spondylitis. Overall study findings and caveats: Disease-associated clones were reportedly significantly overrepresented in matched ankylosing spondylitis synovial fluid. In ankylosing spondylitis blood, a motif of seven to nine highly homologous TCR beta variants appeared characteristic. In synovial fluid and blood from reactive arthritis, some motif variants were previously reported.

In making TCR beta libraries, quantitative 5'-RACE with molecular barcodes was used. Each CDR3 protein is one row after TCRdb ran MiXCR on the 5' RACE reads. The sample yields approximately 400,000 distinct CDR3 sequences, approximately 17% seen once. To note about this clonotype: The antigen is undetermined.

The TCR originated in a male donor with ankylosing spondylitis. Material for sequencing was blood, either unsorted or a sorted T cell fraction (not recorded which).

CDR3 bases: TGCAGTGCTAGGAGGTACTCGGGAAGCACAGATACGCAGTATTTT. It is translated as CSARRYSGSTDTQYF. The V gene is TRBV20-1, the J gene TRBJ2-3; tentatively, D is TRBD2 (5 bases). CDR1 is DFQATT and CDR2 is SNEGSKA in the germline V gene (reference sequence). V was pared by 3 bases and J by 0 bases, with 13 bases between. The length of the CDR3 is 15 residues.